One and the same sample provided the 13 T cell receptor beta chains below, sequenced in a study of blood T cell repertoires in COVID-19. Measured with immunoSEQ multiplex PCR; TCRdb has only the in-frame clones, and not every one. The sample yields 150,000 to 180,000 clones, 75% to 90% seen once. The sample was peripheral blood. All receptors come from a woman in her 40s with acute or convalescent COVID-19.

This chain joins TRBV7-3 and TRBJ2-1, with 11 bases aligning to TRBD2. The V and J ends lost 5 bases and 3 bases, in that order; junction bases with no gene match: 9. CDR1 and CDR2 (germline): SGHTA, FQGTGA. This CDR3 has 17 amino acids. Here the CDR3 DNA reads TGTGCCAGCAGCCCGGGACTAGCGGCACACCTCTACAATGAGCAGTTCTTC. This translates into CASSPGLAAHLYNEQFF.

The chain employs TRBV29-1 and TRBJ2-1; D gene ambiguous. The V and J ends lost 1 base and 8 bases respectively, with 18 bases between them. The CDR3 contains 15 residues. Germline V gives CDR1 SQVTM, CDR2 ANQGSEA. The DNA for the CDR3 is TGCAGCGTTGAAGCGTCGCAGGTAATCGGTCATGAGCAGTTCTTC. Its translation is CSVEASQVIGHEQFF.

This chain uses TRBV27 with TRBJ2-3, with 12 positions matching TRBD2. Per the germline V gene, CDR1 is MNHEY and CDR2 is SMNVEV (reference sequence). This CDR3 spans 12 amino acids. V was clipped by 8 bases and J by 11 bases; unmatched bases: 5. The CDR3 loop reads CASGPLAGGQYF. In DNA form, the CDR3 reads TGTGCCAGCGGACCACTAGCGGGAGGGCAGTATTTT.

The V gene is TRBV18, the J gene TRBJ2-2, with TRBD1 as a possible D gene (5 bases). Trimming removed 6 bases from V and 1 base from J, with 12 bases in between. Germline CDR1 KGHSH, CDR2 LQKENI. This CDR3 is built from 15 residues. The CDR3: CASSPQRGNTGELFF. The CDR3 nucleotides read TGTGCCAGCTCCCCTCAAAGGGGGAACACCGGGGAGCTGTTTTTT.

This clone has a single count. CDR3 protein: CASSATGTGVDEQYF. The CDR3 DNA follows: TGCGCCAGCAGCGCGACCGGGACAGGGGTGGACGAGCAGTACTTC. The chain joins TRBV5-1 to TRBJ2-7; 10 bases are shared with TRBD1. V lost 4 bases and J lost 5; bases outside the gene matches: 9. Germline lookup yields CDR1 SGHRS and CDR2 YFSETQ. The length of the CDR3 is 15 residues.

The gene calls are TRBV21-1 and TRBJ1-1; the table calls TRBD1, which could not be checked here. TRBV21-1 represents a pseudogene. The CDR3 is 16 residues long. The CDR3 here is CASSKAQAGENTEAFF. For the CDR3, the DNA is TGTGCCAGCAGCAAAGCGCAGGCAGGGGAAAACACTGAAGCTTTCTTT.

The chain uses TRBV6-4 and TRBJ2-3; TRBD2 is a possible D gene (6 bases). The CDR3 runs to 13 residues. Trimming removed 9 bases from V and 2 bases from J, with 12 bases in between. Germline CDR1 reads MRHNA; CDR2 reads SNTAGT. The CDR3: CASRDLYTDTQYF. Written as DNA, the CDR3 is TGTGCCAGTCGGGACTTGTACACAGATACGCAGTATTTT.

This chain joins TRBV27 and TRBJ2-1, with 7 bases identical to TRBD2. CDR1 is MNHEY, CDR2 SMNVEV, per germline (reference sequence). V was clipped by 2 bases and J by 2 bases; unmatched bases: 3. The CDR3 contains 15 residues. The CDR3 nucleotides read TGTGCCAGCAGTTTAACCGGGGGGACCTACAATGAGCAGTTCTTC. Amino acids: CASSLTGGTYNEQFF.

The chain has TRBV11-2 and TRBJ2-7; D is unresolved. Germline CDR1 SGHAT, CDR2 FQNNGV. The CDR3 runs 12 residues. V was pared by 0 bases and J by 9 bases, with 9 bases between. CDR3 nucleotides: TGTGCCAGCAGCTTAGATCGCGAAACGCAGTACTTC. It yields the protein CASSLDRETQYF.

The chain employs TRBV5-1 and TRBJ2-7; 9 nucleotides align to TRBD1. V trimming: 2 bases; J trimming: 0 bases; junction bases outside the gene matches: 3. The CDR3 runs 15 residues. Germline CDR1 SGHRS, CDR2 YFSETQ. The chain's CDR3 is CASSFKDRGSYEQYF. CDR3 nucleotides: TGCGCCAGCAGCTTCAAGGACAGGGGCTCCTACGAGCAGTACTTC.

The chain combines TRBV5-1 with TRBJ2-7; 8 bases agree with TRBD1. Germline CDR1 is SGHRS and CDR2 is YFSETQ. The V segment lost 0 bases and the J segment 4 bases; nucleotides outside the gene matches: 3. This CDR3 contains 14 residues. The CDR3 reads CASSLVRGQYEQYF. The DNA of the CDR3 is TGCGCCAGCAGCTTGGTCAGGGGGCAATACGAGCAGTACTTC.

The genes are TRBV11-1 and TRBJ2-5, with D perhaps matching TRBD2 (6 bases). Deletions cut 3 bases from V and 5 bases from J, with 7 bases between. The CDR3 covers 12 residues. Germline CDR1 is SGHAT and CDR2 is FQDESV (reference sequence). CDR3 amino acids: CASSFGGETQYF. DNA of the CDR3: TGTGCCAGCAGCTTTGGAGGGGAGACCCAGTACTTC.

The J gene is TRBJ2-1, the V gene TRBV11-3, with TRBD2 matching 10 bases. Germline lookup yields CDR1 SGHNT and CDR2 YENEEA. This CDR3 has 16 residues. V trimming: 0 bases; J trimming: 6 bases; junction bases outside the gene matches: 5. The CDR3 DNA is TGTGCCAGCAGCTTAGAGAGCGGGAGGGCCCTCAATGAGCAGTTCTTC. The encoded protein is CASSLESGRALNEQFF.